A selection of T cell receptor beta chains follows, all from one sample in a study of T cells in Graves' hyperthyroidism and ophthalmopathy. TCRdb analysed the multiplex PCR reads with MiXCR anew, one entry per CDR3 protein. The sample lists 500,000 to 650,000 distinct CDR3 sequences; about 20% were seen once. Sample: blood. Receptors were obtained from a man aged 35-49 years with Graves' ophthalmopathy. Both conserved end residues are part of each CDR3. The order of the fields is J gene, D gene, V gene, clone size, CDR3 length, CDR3 DNA, CDR3 protein. A D gene is named only where the DNA matches it firmly. Only some rows state a clone size, as once, few, many or a class for expanded clones.

>TRBJ2-4|.|TRBV6-1|few|17
TGTGCCAGCAGTGAAGCCTGGAGGGGAGTTGCCAAAAACATTCAGTACTTC
CASSEAWRGVAKNIQYF
>TRBJ2-5|TRBD1|TRBV2|many|13
TGTGCCAGCAGTGCGACAGGGGCCGAGACCCAGTACTTC
CASSATGAETQYF
>TRBJ1-2|.|TRBV6-1|.|15
TGTGCCAGCAGTCCCTGGACAGCCCAGTACGATGGCTACACCTTC
CASSPWTAQYDGYTF
>TRBJ2-2|.|TRBV28|.|14
TGTGCCAGCAGTTCCCTAAGTTTAACCGGGGAGCTGTTTTTT
CASSSLSLTGELFF
>TRBJ2-1|.|TRBV7-2|many|14
TGTGCCAGCAGCACGGACTCTACTTACAATGAGCAGTTCTTC
CASSTDSTYNEQFF
>TRBJ1-4|.|TRBV30|many|12
TGTGCCACCGACAGGTCATCAGAAAAACTGTTTTTT
CATDRSSEKLFF
>TRBJ2-1|.|TRBV6-2/TRBV6-3|.|14
TGTGCCAGCACTGAGGCTAGCTCCTACAATGAGCAGTTCTTC
CASTEASSYNEQFF
>TRBJ2-7|.|TRBV28|few|12
TGTGCCAGCAGTTCCCCTAAATACGAGCAGTACTTC
CASSSPKYEQYF
>TRBJ2-2|.|TRBV4-1|few|16
TGCGCCAGCAGCCCCAGGACTGCCTTAAACACCGGGGAGCTGTTTTTT
CASSPRTALNTGELFF
>TRBJ2-7|.|TRBV18|many|14
TGTGCCAGCTCACCACCGGGACTTTCCTACGAGCAGTACTTC
CASSPPGLSYEQYF
>TRBJ2-7|TRBD2|TRBV11-2|.|15
TGTGCCAGCAGCTTGAATAAGGGGAGGGCCTACGAGCAGTACTTC
CASSLNKGRAYEQYF
>TRBJ2-5|.|TRBV7-9|.|14
TGTGCCAGCAGCTTAGCAAAGTACCAAGAGACCCAGTACTTC
CASSLAKYQETQYF
>TRBJ1-5|.|TRBV28|.|12
TGTGCCAGCATTATCGAGGGACAGCCCCAGCATTTT
CASIIEGQPQHF
>TRBJ2-2|.|TRBV28|few|13
TGTGCCAGCAAACGGGACGTGGGTGGGGAGCTGTTTTTT
CASKRDVGGELFF
>TRBJ2-3|TRBD1|TRBV29-1|.|14
TGCAGCGTTGAAAGGGACAGGGGGCGAGATACGCAGTATTTT
CSVERDRGRDTQYF
>TRBJ2-5|.|TRBV7-3|many|13
TGTGCCAGCAGCTTCGGGTCGTCAGAGACCCAGTACTTC
CASSFGSSETQYF
>TRBJ1-2|TRBD1|TRBV11-3|.|14
TGTGCCAGCAGCAACGCAGGGGGCAGCTATGGCTACACCTTC
CASSNAGGSYGYTF
>TRBJ1-5|.|TRBV10-2|few|14
TGCGCCAGCAGGAAGGGGTTCGGCAATCAGCCCCAGCATTTT
CASRKGFGNQPQHF
>TRBJ2-7|.|TRBV6-1|few|15
TGTGCCAGCAGTGAAACAGGGTGGGGGATTGACGAGCAGTACTTC
CASSETGWGIDEQYF
>TRBJ1-1|.|TRBV28|.|15
TGTGCCAGCAGCAGCCCCCGTTTCTCGCGCACTGAAGCTTTCTTT
CASSSPRFSRTEAFF
>TRBJ2-1|TRBD2|TRBV20-1|few|17
TGCAGTGCTAGACCTGACAGGGGGACTAGCGGGAGAAATGAGCAGTTCTTC
CSARPDRGTSGRNEQFF
>TRBJ1-1|.|TRBV7-9|many|14
TGTGCCAGCAGCTTAAAGCACAACCAAACTGAAGCTTTCTTT
CASSLKHNQTEAFF
>TRBJ2-3|.|TRBV5-1|.|15
TGCGCCAGCAGCTTGTCGGGACTCCTCACAGATACGCAGTATTTT
CASSLSGLLTDTQYF
>TRBJ2-5|TRBD1|TRBV10-3|few|14
TGTGCCATCAGTGAGGGGACAGGGCGGGGGACCCAGTACTTC
CAISEGTGRGTQYF
>TRBJ2-1|.|TRBV11-2|many|13
TGTGCCAGCAGCTTTAGACGGGCTCAGGAGCAGTTCTTC
CASSFRRAQEQFF
>TRBJ2-2|.|TRBV6-6|few|16
TGTGCCAGCAGTTACTCGCGAGTTCAGGGTGCCGGGGAGCTGTTTTTT
CASSYSRVQGAGELFF